Presented here are 30 T cell receptor beta chains from one specimen sequenced in a study of blood T cell repertoires in COVID-19. Assay: immunoSEQ multiplex PCR; the TCRdb copy retains only in-frame clones and omits some. The table includes approximately 97,000 clones, around 87% detected once. Sequences were obtained from peripheral blood. The receptor set was obtained from a man aged 50 to 59 with active or convalescent COVID-19.

The V gene is TRBV5-6, the J gene TRBJ1-3; TRBD1 agrees at 7 bases. Per the germline V gene, CDR1 is SGHDT and CDR2 is YYEEEE. The CDR3 is 18 residues long. The V and J ends lost 5 bases and 0 bases, in that order; junction bases with no gene match: 14. The CDR3 coding sequence is TGTGCCAGCAGACCGGGACAGCGATTTTCAAGCTCTGGAAACACCATATATTTT. This sequence encodes CASRPGQRFSSSGNTIYF.

The chain combines TRBV7-2 with TRBJ2-2; D may be TRBD1 (6 bases). V was cut by 5 bases and J by 7 bases, with 14 bases left in between. CDR3 size: 14 residues. From germline, CDR1 is SGHTA and CDR2 FQGNSA. CDR3 region: CASSLNRAGGELFF. In DNA, the CDR3 is TGTGCCAGCAGCCTTAACAGGGCTGGCGGGGAGCTGTTTTTT.

The chain uses TRBV3-1 (or the pseudogene TRBV3-2) and TRBJ2-1, with 13 bases matching TRBD2. The CDR3 sequence is 19 residues long. V was clipped by 3 bases and J by 5 bases; unmatched bases: 13. Germline V CDR1 and CDR2: LGHDT, YNNKEL (reference sequence). In nucleotides, the CDR3 is TGTGCCAGCAGCCAGAGACCGGGACTAGCGGGGATTCGGCACAATGAGCAGTTCTTC. It specifies CASSQRPGLAGIRHNEQFF.

This clone came up a few times. The genes are TRBV14 and TRBJ2-5; D is possibly TRBD2 (6 bases). Trimming pared 0 bases from V and 12 bases from J, leaving 20 bases between. CDR1 SGHDN and CDR2 FVKESK come from the germline V gene. The CDR3 has 15 residues. The CDR3 sequence is CASSQDISSAGPKYF. For the CDR3, the DNA is TGTGCCAGCAGCCAAGATATCTCTAGCGCGGGACCCAAGTACTTC. Looking up the rest from reference TRBV14 and TRBJ2-5 gives the full variable domain: EAGVTQFPSHSVIEKGQTVTLRCDPISGHDNLYWYRRVMGKEIKFLLHFVKESKQDESGMPNNRFLAERTGGTYSTLKVQPAELEDSGVYFCASSQDISSAGPKYFGPGTRLLVL.

This chain links TRBV3-1 (or the pseudogene TRBV3-2) with TRBJ2-3; 13 bases match TRBD2. Germline loops: CDR1 LGHDT, CDR2 YNNKEL (reference sequence). Unmatched junction bases numbered 6, after V lost 9 bases and J lost 0 bases. The CDR3 length is 16 residues. CDR3 in amino acids: CARRPGLAGSTDTQYF. The CDR3, as DNA: TGTGCCAGAAGACCGGGACTAGCGGGGAGCACAGATACGCAGTATTTT.

J is TRBJ2-2 and V is TRBV7-2; TRBD2 agrees at 15 bases. The CDR3 is 16 residues long. The trim removed 4 bases at V and 5 bases at J, leaving 2 bases unmatched. From germline, CDR1 is SGHTA and CDR2 FQGNSA. The DNA of the CDR3 is TGTGCCAGCAGCTCGGGGACTAGCGGGGGGACCGGGGAGCTGTTTTTT. Amino acid sequence: CASSSGTSGGTGELFF. The full variable domain, in which reference TRBV7-2 and TRBJ2-2 provide the parts outside the CDR3, is GAGVSQSPSNKVTEKGKDVELRCDPISGHTALYWYRQSLGQGLEFLIYFQGNSAPDKSGLPSDRFSAERTGGSVSTLTIQRTQQEDSAVYLCASSSGTSGGTGELFFGEGSRLTVL.

This clone was picked up a small number of times. J is TRBJ2-7 and V is TRBV2, with 7 bases identical to TRBD1. CDR1 is SNHLY, CDR2 FYNNEI, per germline. The CDR3 covers 14 residues. Trimming cost V 3 bases and J 3 bases; bases outside gene matches: 5. This CDR3 reads CASSDSDRYYEQYV. As DNA, the CDR3 is TGTGCCAGCAGTGATTCGGACAGGTACTACGAGCAGTACGTC.

The chain links TRBV7-8 to TRBJ2-3; 7 bases are a match to TRBD2. V lost 3 bases, J lost 0 bases, and 6 bases stayed unmatched. This CDR3 is built from 16 residues. Germline CDR1 is SGHVS and CDR2 is FQNEAQ. The CDR3 loop is CASSFASGPSTDTQYF. The CDR3 DNA reads TGTGCCAGCAGCTTCGCTAGCGGCCCAAGCACAGATACGCAGTATTTT.

The chain carries TRBV3-1 (or the pseudogene TRBV3-2) and TRBJ2-5; maybe TRBD1 (7 bases). The germline gives CDR1 LGHDT, CDR2 YNNKEL (reference sequence). V was clipped by 2 bases and J by 5 bases, with 15 bases between them. The CDR3 consists of 15 residues. CDR3 sequence reads: CASSQRQGGFETQYF. The CDR3 DNA is TGTGCCAGCAGCCAACGACAGGGAGGTTTTGAGACCCAGTACTTC.

This chain connects TRBV6-6 to TRBJ1-5; perhaps TRBD1 as D (5 bases). V was trimmed by 2 bases and J by 3 bases, leaving 11 bases between them. The CDR3 runs to 15 residues. Germline V gene data show CDR1 as MNHNY and CDR2 as SVGAGI (reference sequence). The CDR3, as DNA: TGTGCCAGCAGTTACGGGCAGGGACTCAATCAGCCCCAGCATTTT. Its protein is CASSYGQGLNQPQHF.

This clone turned up a few times. This chain links TRBV4-1 with TRBJ1-1; D unclear. Germline V gives CDR1 MGHRA, CDR2 YSYEKL. Trimming took 0 bases from V and 5 from J, leaving 13 bases between them. This CDR3 comprises 15 residues. The CDR3 region is CASSQDTLGRTEAFF. In nucleotides, the CDR3 is TGCGCCAGCAGCCAAGATACCCTAGGGAGGACTGAAGCTTTCTTT.

In this sample, this clone turned up a few times. The V gene is TRBV5-1, the J gene TRBJ2-7; the match to TRBD1 covers 8 bases. This CDR3 spans 15 amino acids. V lost 3 bases to trimming and J lost 6 bases; unmatched junction nucleotides: 11. Germline V gives CDR1 SGHRS, CDR2 YFSETQ. CDR3 sequence (DNA): TGCGCCAGCAGCTCGGGACAGGCCTTCGGGGGCGAGCAGTACGTC. Its translation: CASSSGQAFGGEQYV.

CDR3 sequence (DNA): TGTGCCAGCAAGGGGACAGCGGTAGACTCTGGAAACACCATATATTTT. This sequence encodes CASKGTAVDSGNTIYF. This chain connects TRBV13 to TRBJ1-3, with 7 bases fitting TRBD1. CDR3 length: 16 residues. J lost 0 bases, V lost 7 bases, and 9 bases had no gene match. Germline CDR1 is PRHDT and CDR2 is FYEKMQ (reference sequence).

This sequence joins TRBV27 and TRBJ2-3, with 8 bases lining up with TRBD2. The CDR3 extends over 18 amino acids. Germline V gene lookup returns CDR1 MNHEY and CDR2 SMNVEV (reference sequence). V lost 4 bases and J lost 0; bases outside the gene matches: 12. CDR3 in DNA: TGTGCCAGCAGTTCCCCCAGCGGGGGACGACCTAGCACAGATACGCAGTATTTT. Its protein product is CASSSPSGGRPSTDTQYF.

The chain links TRBV7-8 to TRBJ1-5; 7 nucleotides line up with TRBD1. The V and J ends lost 5 bases and 2 bases, in that order; junction bases with no gene match: 6. Germline loops: CDR1 SGHVS, CDR2 FQNEAQ. The CDR3 has 15 residues. Here the CDR3 DNA reads TGTGCCAGCAGCCCCCTTGGGACAGGCAATCAGCCCCAGCATTTT. Translating gives CASSPLGTGNQPQHF.

The chain joins TRBV18 to TRBJ2-3, with D possibly being TRBD2 (6 bases). CDR1 is KGHSH, CDR2 LQKENI, per germline. The CDR3 runs to 15 residues. V dropped 1 base and J dropped 1 base, with 9 bases sitting between them. This CDR3 reads CASSPRLAGTDTQYF. The CDR3 DNA reads as TGTGCCAGCTCACCACGGTTAGCGGGCACAGATACGCAGTATTTT.

The V call is TRBV7-8, the J call TRBJ1-5, with a possible D match to TRBD1 (5 bases). The CDR3 sequence is 14 residues long. The germline V gene has CDR1 SGHVS and CDR2 FQNEAQ. The V end was cut by 5 bases, the J end by 4 bases, with 12 bases between. CDR3 sequence reads: CASSPRGGNQPQHF. In nucleotides, the CDR3 is TGTGCCAGCAGCCCGCGGGGGGGGAATCAGCCCCAGCATTTT.

The CDR3 here is CASSDNNSPLHF. CDR3 nucleotides: TGTGCCAGCAGCGACAATAATTCACCCCTCCACTTT. The chain carries TRBV12-3 or TRBV12-4 and TRBJ1-6; no clear D. The CDR3 has 12 residues. V was clipped by 6 bases and J by 5 bases, with 5 bases between them.

The chain uses TRBV5-1 and TRBJ2-7, with a tentative D call TRBD1 (6 bases). The CDR3 totals 14 residues. Trimming stripped 4 bases from V and 1 base from J, with 12 bases between. Germline V gene lookup returns CDR1 SGHRS and CDR2 YFSETQ. The CDR3 region has the DNA TGCGCCAGCAGCCCCCGGGACACTTCCTACGAGCAGTACTTC. Protein: CASSPRDTSYEQYF. Full variable domain (outside the CDR3, taken from reference TRBV5-1 and TRBJ2-7): KAGVTQTPRYLIKTRGQQVTLSCSPISGHRSVSWYQQTPGQGLQFLFEYFSETQRNKGNFPGRFSGRQFSNSRSEMNVSTLELGDSALYLCASSPRDTSYEQYFGPGTRLTVT.

This clone was found once. The chain carries TRBV12-3 or TRBV12-4 and TRBJ1-1; 7 positions agree with TRBD1. V lost 6 bases, J lost 3 bases, and 4 bases stayed unmatched. The CDR3 extends over 13 amino acids. CDR3 residues: CASRGTDYTEAFF. CDR3 sequence (DNA): TGTGCCAGCAGAGGGACAGACTACACTGAAGCTTTCTTT.

This clone was seen a few times. The CDR3 reads CASTKRGHTGELFF. The CDR3 DNA follows: TGTGCCAGCACAAAGCGGGGGCACACCGGGGAGCTGTTTTTT. The J gene is TRBJ2-2, the V gene TRBV5-8, with 8 nucleotides matching TRBD2. The CDR3 has 14 residues. Germline V CDR1 and CDR2: SGHTS, YDEGEE. V lost 6 bases and J lost 3; bases outside the gene matches: 4.

This sequence joins TRBV5-1 and TRBJ2-5; no reliable D call. Between the trimmed V and J ends, which lost 4 bases and 2 bases, there was a span of 6 bases. Germline V lookup: CDR1 SGHRS, CDR2 YFSETQ. The CDR3 is 12 residues long. CDR3 nucleotides: TGCGCCAGCAGCGCCGCGCAAGAGACCCAGTACTTC. This sequence encodes CASSAAQETQYF.

This chain links TRBV5-6 with TRBJ2-5; D uncertain. The CDR3 length is 11 residues. CDR1 and CDR2 (germline): SGHDT, YYEEEE. The V end lost 3 bases, the J end lost 5 bases, and 5 bases lay between the germline ends. The CDR3 protein is CASSWAETQYF. The CDR3 bases are TGTGCCAGCAGCTGGGCGGAGACCCAGTACTTC. Variable domain in full (rest from reference TRBV5-6 and TRBJ2-5): DAGVTQSPTHLIKTRGQQVTLRCSPKSGHDTVSWYQQALGQGPQFIFQYYEEEERQRGNFPDRFSGHQFPNYSSELNVNALLLGDSALYLCASSWAETQYFGPGTRLLVL.

The chain links TRBV5-1 to TRBJ1-1; perhaps TRBD1 as D (6 bases). Looked up from germline, CDR1 is SGHRS and CDR2 is YFSETQ. The CDR3 length is 13 residues. Trimming removed 4 bases from V and 5 bases from J, with 12 bases in between. In DNA, the CDR3 is TGCGCCAGCAGCATAACAGGGCTGACTGAAGCTTTCTTT. Protein sequence: CASSITGLTEAFF.

This clone was observed once. The V call is TRBV5-4, the J call TRBJ1-2; D ambiguous. The CDR3 runs 13 residues. Trimming took 0 bases from V and 2 from J, leaving 5 bases between them. Per the germline V gene, CDR1 is SGHNT and CDR2 is YYREEE (reference sequence). Here the CDR3 DNA reads TGTGCCAGCAGCTTGGACATAAACTATGGCTACACCTTC. Protein product: CASSLDINYGYTF.

The gene calls are TRBV11-2 and TRBJ2-5, with a tentative D call TRBD2 (6 bases). This CDR3 has 14 residues. The germline CDR1 and CDR2 sequences are SGHAT and FQNNGV. V was shortened by 5 bases and J by 7 bases, with 17 bases between the two germline ends. CDR3 DNA: TGTGCCAGCAGCCTCGGGACTGAAGAATCGACCCAGTACTTC. Residues: CASSLGTEESTQYF.

The V gene is TRBV19, the J gene TRBJ1-4; 9 positions agree with TRBD1. The CDR3 length is 15 residues. Germline V gene lookup returns CDR1 LNHDA and CDR2 SQIVND (reference sequence). V was clipped by 10 bases and J by 4 bases; unmatched bases: 10. The CDR3 reads CATTGGQTFNEKLFF. In DNA form, the CDR3 reads TGTGCCACTACAGGGGGCCAGACGTTTAATGAAAAACTGTTTTTT.

The genes are TRBV28 and TRBJ1-6; 7 nucleotides line up with TRBD1. This CDR3 has 17 residues. J lost 0 bases, V lost 5 bases, and 7 bases had no gene match. CDR1 is MDHEN, CDR2 SYDVKM, per germline. DNA for the CDR3: TGTGCCAGCAGTCCGCGACAGGGAGGCTCCTATAATTCACCCCTCCACTTT. Its translation: CASSPRQGGSYNSPLHF.

This chain connects TRBV6-5 to TRBJ1-2; possibly TRBD1 for D (5 bases). Germline V CDR1 and CDR2: MNHEY, SVGAGI. The CDR3 extends over 13 amino acids. The CDR3 DNA reads as TGTGCAACAGGCAGGGTTGGTAACTATGGCTACACCTTC. Translating it yields CATGRVGNYGYTF.

The V and J genes are TRBV5-1 and TRBJ2-1; TRBD1 matches 9 bases. Unmatched junction bases numbered 4, after V lost 4 bases and J lost 8 bases. The CDR3 is 13 residues long. The V gene's germline CDR1 is SGHRS and CDR2 YFSETQ. DNA of the CDR3: TGCGCCAGCAGCAAACAGGGGGCCGATGAGCAGTTCTTC. It codes for CASSKQGADEQFF.